The 11 T cell receptor beta chains presented below share a single source sample, sequenced in a study of human T cells and chemical hapten exposure. Each CDR3 protein is one row after TCRdb ran MiXCR on the RACE reads. This sample has around 82,000 distinct CDR3 sequences; about 6.6% occur once, and the top ten carry 1% to 1.5%. The time point denotes: patch test 2, 6 weeks after DPC sensitization. The treatment is: therapeutic diphenylcyclopropenone sensitization with weekly scalp DPC. This sample comprised whole blood, obtained in connection with sensitization to the hapten diphenylcyclopropenone (DPC). These receptors all come from a woman aged 25 to 45 with alopecia areata. Some clones in this sample may be carry-over from other donors' samples.

There are many counts of this clonotype. This chain links TRBV3-1 with TRBJ1-4; tentatively, D is TRBD1 (5 bases). This CDR3 is built from 16 residues. With 1 base removed from V and 7 bases from J, the gap between germline ends came to 16 bases. Per germline, CDR1 LGHDT and CDR2 YNNKEL (reference sequence). CDR3 loop: CASSQGVGQVREKLFF. The CDR3 DNA reads TGTGCCAGCAGCCAAGGTGTGGGGCAGGTTCGTGAAAAACTGTTTTTT.

In this sample, this clonotype turned up many times. The genes are TRBV3-1 and TRBJ2-7, with TRBD1 matching over 10 bases. Germline loops: CDR1 LGHDT, CDR2 YNNKEL (reference sequence). CDR3 length equals 14 residues. Trimming took 3 bases from V and 5 from J; bases not matched to a gene: 4. The CDR3 sequence: CASSQGTGVNEQYF. The CDR3 DNA sequence: TGTGCCAGCAGCCAGGGGACAGGGGTTAACGAGCAGTACTTC.

The table lists this clonotype with many counts. V usage is TRBV6-5 and J usage is TRBJ1-6; D not certain. This CDR3 contains 17 residues. Trimming left V 0 bases short and J 5 bases short, with 14 bases between. Germline assignment: CDR1 MNHEY and CDR2 SVGAGI. CDR3 in DNA: TGTGCCAGCAGTTACTCGGAAGCCGTAGGGAATAATTCACCCCTCCACTTT. This sequence encodes CASSYSEAVGNNSPLHF.

As concerns this clonotype: At one end, the junction sequence differs from germline, possibly due to a read error. This sequence joins TRBV30 and TRBJ1-5; 12 bases fit TRBD1. Germline CDR1 reads GTSNPN; CDR2 reads SVGIG (reference sequence). The CDR3 length is 16 residues. The CDR3 spells CAWSGGTGGGDQPQNF. The CDR3 DNA reads TGTGCCTGGAGTGGAGGGACAGGGGGCGGTGATCAGCCCCAGAATTTT.

This clonotype was found a few times. The chain has TRBV12-3 or TRBV12-4 and TRBJ1-1; D is unclear. Deletions cut 2 bases from V and 3 bases from J, with 7 bases between. CDR3 length: 13 residues. As DNA, the CDR3 is TGTGCCAGCAGTTTAACGGTTTACACTGAAGCTTTCTTT. It encodes CASSLTVYTEAFF.

This clonotype was picked up many times. This CDR3 reads CASSQRAYTEAFF. The CDR3 region has the DNA TGTGCCAGCAGCCAGAGGGCTTACACTGAAGCTTTCTTT. The chain uses TRBV3-1 and TRBJ1-1; D ambiguous. The CDR3 runs 13 residues. Trimming removed 3 bases from V and 3 bases from J, with 8 bases in between. The V gene's germline CDR1 is LGHDT and CDR2 YNNKEL (reference sequence).

In its sample, this clonotype was seen many times. The CDR3 DNA reads TGCAGTGCTTCCGCTAGCGGGGTATACAATGAGCAGTTCTTC. It is translated as CSASASGVYNEQFF. This sequence joins TRBV20-1 and TRBJ2-1, with TRBD2 matching 9 bases. This CDR3 contains 14 residues. The germline V gene has CDR1 DFQATT and CDR2 SNEGSKA (reference sequence). Trimming at V came to 5 bases and at J to 4 bases, leaving 6 bases not matched to a gene.

V is TRBV5-4 and J is TRBJ2-5; 8 nucleotides agree with TRBD2. J gave up 4 bases and V 0 bases, and 8 bases lay outside the gene matches. The CDR3 sequence is 16 residues long. Germline loops: CDR1 SGHNT, CDR2 YYREEE (reference sequence). CDR3 in amino acids: CASSLAGGGSAETQYF. The CDR3 region has the DNA TGTGCCAGCAGCTTGGCTGGCGGGGGGTCCGCAGAGACCCAGTACTTC.

The V gene is TRBV30, the J gene TRBJ1-2, with 8 bases fitting TRBD1. This CDR3 has 14 residues. V lost 3 bases and J lost 2; bases outside the gene matches: 5. The V gene's germline CDR1 is GTSNPN and CDR2 SVGIG (reference sequence). This chain's CDR3 is CAWSPRQGNYGYTF. As DNA, the CDR3 is TGTGCCTGGAGCCCCAGACAGGGGAACTATGGCTACACCTTC.

There are many counts of this clonotype. The V gene is TRBV5-1, the J gene TRBJ1-1; D call uncertain. Trimming left V 4 bases short and J 0 bases short, with 7 bases between. This CDR3 comprises 13 residues. Per germline, CDR1 SGHRS and CDR2 YFSETQ. This chain's CDR3 is CASSVDLNTEAFF. The CDR3 region has the DNA TGCGCCAGCAGCGTGGACCTGAACACTGAAGCTTTCTTT.

The J gene is TRBJ2-7, the V gene TRBV10-3, with a weak D call TRBD2 (5 bases). Germline V lookup: CDR1 ENHRY, CDR2 SYGVKD. Trimming stripped 0 bases from V and 3 bases from J, with 9 bases between. CDR3 length equals 14 residues. The CDR3 loop is CAISESTSVYEQYF. In DNA form, the CDR3 reads TGTGCCATCAGTGAGTCTACTAGTGTCTACGAGCAGTACTTC.